These T cell receptor beta chains were read from a single sample in a study of blood T cells in healthy people across ages. One entry per CDR3 protein results from TCRdb running MiXCR on the 5' RACE reads. Of 650,000 to 700,000 distinct CDR3 sequences listed, around 50% are singletons. What was sequenced was blood. The receptors derive from a woman older than 75 in good health. The CDR3 runs from the conserved cysteine through the conserved F or W. A D gene is named only where the DNA matches it firmly. Clone size is not always given. Where it is, it says once, few, many or a class for expanded clones.

-	TRBD2	TRBV6-6	TRBJ2-1	TGTGCCAGCAGTTCCACAGTAGCGGGCAACCTAAATGAGCAGTTCTTC	CASSSTVAGNLNEQFF
few	TRBD2	TRBV25-1	TRBJ2-5	TGTGCCAGCAGTATCCCGGGACTAGCGGTATCGTACTTC	CASSIPGLAVSYF
-	TRBD2	TRBV2	TRBJ2-3	TGTGCCAGTGGACTAGCGGGAGTGTTAGATACGCAGTATTTT	CASGLAGVLDTQYF
-	-	TRBV24-1	TRBJ2-1	TGTGCCACCAGTGATTTAAGTGGTGTTGAGCAGTTCTTC	CATSDLSGVEQFF
-	-	TRBV14	TRBJ1-3	TGTGCCAGCAGCCTTAACTCTGGAAACACCATATATTTT	CASSLNSGNTIYF
-	TRBD1	TRBV6-1	TRBJ2-7	TGTGCCTGCAGCCGGGACAGGGTGAACTACGAGCAGTACTTC	CACSRDRVNYEQYF
-	TRBD1	TRBV20-1	TRBJ2-7	TGCAGTGCTACGGACAGGGCCCACGAGCAGTACTTC	CSATDRAHEQYF
-	TRBD2	TRBV11-1	TRBJ2-3	TGTGCCAGCAGCACTAGCGGGGTACGGAATACGCAGTATTTT	CASSTSGVRNTQYF
many	TRBD2	TRBV7-9	TRBJ2-3	TGTGCCAGCGCAACTAGCGGCGCAGATACGCAGTATTTT	CASATSGADTQYF
-	TRBD1	TRBV12-3/TRBV12-4	TRBJ1-1	TGTGCCAGCAGAATAGGGACAGGGGGCGTTGCTTTCTTT	CASRIGTGGVAFF
once	TRBD2	TRBV29-1	TRBJ2-7	TGCAGCGTTGAAGGTCTAGCGGGAGGAGGGATCTACGAGCAGTACTTC	CSVEGLAGGGIYEQYF
many	-	TRBV4-1	TRBJ2-1	TGCGCCAGCAGCCAACCATTACAGCTGCCCGACAATGAGCAGTTCTTC	CASSQPLQLPDNEQFF
once	-	TRBV20-1	TRBJ2-7	TGCAGTTCCGAAGCTAGCGCGGGATACGAGCAGTACTTC	CSSEASAGYEQYF
-	-	TRBV29-1	TRBJ2-3	TGCAGCGCGGAAAGGCCCCAAGATACGCAGTATTTT	CSAERPQDTQYF
-	-	TRBV27	TRBJ1-2	TGTGCCAGCAGTTTATCGCTGGGGGTAGGAGGCTACACCTTC	CASSLSLGVGGYTF
once	TRBD1	TRBV5-1	TRBJ1-5	TGCGCCAGCAGCGGAAGCGGGACAGCGGGAGAGCCCCAGCATTTT	CASSGSGTAGEPQHF
few	TRBD2	TRBV6-2/TRBV6-3	TRBJ2-3	TGTGCCAGCAGTCCGGGACTAGAATCTTTCCACTCCACAGATACGCAGTATTTT	CASSPGLESFHSTDTQYF